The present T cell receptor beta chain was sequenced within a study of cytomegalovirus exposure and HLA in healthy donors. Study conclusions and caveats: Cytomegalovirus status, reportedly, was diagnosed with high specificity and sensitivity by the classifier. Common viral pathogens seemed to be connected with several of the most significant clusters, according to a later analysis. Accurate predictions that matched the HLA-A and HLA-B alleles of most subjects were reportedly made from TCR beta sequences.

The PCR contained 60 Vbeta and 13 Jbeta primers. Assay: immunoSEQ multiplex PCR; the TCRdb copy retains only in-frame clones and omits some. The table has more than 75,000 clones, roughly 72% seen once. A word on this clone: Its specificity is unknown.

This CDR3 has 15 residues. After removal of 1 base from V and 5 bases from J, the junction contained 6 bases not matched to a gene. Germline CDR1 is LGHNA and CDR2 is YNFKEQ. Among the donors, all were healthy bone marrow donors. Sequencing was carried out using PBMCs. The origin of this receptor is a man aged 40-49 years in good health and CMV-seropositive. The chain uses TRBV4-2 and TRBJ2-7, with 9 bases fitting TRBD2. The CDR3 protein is CASSQASLAGDEQYF. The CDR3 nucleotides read TGTGCCAGCAGCCAAGCCTCGTTAGCGGGAGACGAGCAGTACTTC.